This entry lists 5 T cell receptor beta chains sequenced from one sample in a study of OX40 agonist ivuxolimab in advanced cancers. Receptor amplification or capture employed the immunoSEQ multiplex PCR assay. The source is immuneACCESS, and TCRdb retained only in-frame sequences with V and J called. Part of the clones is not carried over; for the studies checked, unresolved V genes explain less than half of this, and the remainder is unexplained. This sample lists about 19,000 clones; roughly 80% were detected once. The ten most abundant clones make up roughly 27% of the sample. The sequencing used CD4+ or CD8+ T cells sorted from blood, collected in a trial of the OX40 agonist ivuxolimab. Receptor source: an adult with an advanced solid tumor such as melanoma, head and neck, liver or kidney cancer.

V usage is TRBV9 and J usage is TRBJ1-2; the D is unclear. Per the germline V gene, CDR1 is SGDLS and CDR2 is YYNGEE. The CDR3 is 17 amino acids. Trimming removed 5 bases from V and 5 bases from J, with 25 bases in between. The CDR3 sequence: CASSPIHVMGSHYGYTF. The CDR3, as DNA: TGTGCCAGCAGTCCTATCCACGTAATGGGCAGCCATTATGGCTACACCTTC.

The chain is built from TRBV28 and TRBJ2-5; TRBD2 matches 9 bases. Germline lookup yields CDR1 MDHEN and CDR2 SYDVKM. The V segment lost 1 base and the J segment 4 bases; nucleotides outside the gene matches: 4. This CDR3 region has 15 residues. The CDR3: CASSLLETSGETQYF. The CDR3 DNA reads TGTGCCAGCAGTTTATTAGAGACTAGCGGAGAGACCCAGTACTTC.

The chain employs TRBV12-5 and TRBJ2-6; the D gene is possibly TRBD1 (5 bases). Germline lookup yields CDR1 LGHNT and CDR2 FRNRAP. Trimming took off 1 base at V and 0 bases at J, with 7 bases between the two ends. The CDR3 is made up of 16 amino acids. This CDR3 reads CASGLAQGSGANVLTF. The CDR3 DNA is TGTGCTAGTGGTTTGGCCCAGGGCTCTGGGGCCAACGTCCTGACTTTC.

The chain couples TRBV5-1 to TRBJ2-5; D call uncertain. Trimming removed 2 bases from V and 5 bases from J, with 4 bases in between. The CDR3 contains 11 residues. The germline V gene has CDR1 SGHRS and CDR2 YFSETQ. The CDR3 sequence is CASSFMETQYF. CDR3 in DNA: TGCGCCAGCAGCTTTATGGAGACCCAGTACTTC.

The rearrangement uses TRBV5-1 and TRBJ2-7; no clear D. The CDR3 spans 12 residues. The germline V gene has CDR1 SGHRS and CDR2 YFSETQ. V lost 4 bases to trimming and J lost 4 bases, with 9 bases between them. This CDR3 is CASSPPTYEQYF. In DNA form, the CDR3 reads TGCGCCAGCAGCCCCCCCACTTACGAGCAGTACTTC.